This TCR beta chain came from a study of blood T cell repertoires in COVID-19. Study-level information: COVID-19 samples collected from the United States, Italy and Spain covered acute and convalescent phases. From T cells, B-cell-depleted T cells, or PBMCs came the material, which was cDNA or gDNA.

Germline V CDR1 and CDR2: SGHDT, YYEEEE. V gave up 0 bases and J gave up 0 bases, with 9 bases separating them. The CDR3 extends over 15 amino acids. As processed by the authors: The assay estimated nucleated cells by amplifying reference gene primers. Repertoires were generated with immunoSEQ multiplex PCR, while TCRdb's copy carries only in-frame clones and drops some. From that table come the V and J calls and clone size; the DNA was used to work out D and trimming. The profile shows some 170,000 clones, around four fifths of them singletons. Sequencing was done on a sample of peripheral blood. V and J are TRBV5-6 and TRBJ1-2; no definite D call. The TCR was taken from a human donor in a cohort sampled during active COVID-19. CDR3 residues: CASSLEAGANYGYTF. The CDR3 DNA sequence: TGTGCCAGCAGCTTGGAGGCAGGTGCTAACTATGGCTACACCTTC.